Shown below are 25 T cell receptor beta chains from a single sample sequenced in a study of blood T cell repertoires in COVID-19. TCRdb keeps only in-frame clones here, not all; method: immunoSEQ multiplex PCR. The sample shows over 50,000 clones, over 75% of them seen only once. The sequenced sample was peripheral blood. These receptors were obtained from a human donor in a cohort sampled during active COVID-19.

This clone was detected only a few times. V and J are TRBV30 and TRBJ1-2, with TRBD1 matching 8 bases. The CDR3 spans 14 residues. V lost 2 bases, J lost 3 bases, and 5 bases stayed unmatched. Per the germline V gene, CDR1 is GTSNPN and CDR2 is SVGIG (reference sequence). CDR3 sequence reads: CAWSITQGDYGYTF. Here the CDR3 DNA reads TGTGCCTGGAGTATTACACAGGGGGACTATGGCTACACCTTC.

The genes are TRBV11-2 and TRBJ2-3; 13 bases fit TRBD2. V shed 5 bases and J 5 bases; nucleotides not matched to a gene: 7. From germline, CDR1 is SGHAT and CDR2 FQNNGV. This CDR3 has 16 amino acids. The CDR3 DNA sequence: TGTGCCAGCAGCATTGGACTAGCGGGAGATAGAGATACGCAGTATTTT. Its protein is CASSIGLAGDRDTQYF.

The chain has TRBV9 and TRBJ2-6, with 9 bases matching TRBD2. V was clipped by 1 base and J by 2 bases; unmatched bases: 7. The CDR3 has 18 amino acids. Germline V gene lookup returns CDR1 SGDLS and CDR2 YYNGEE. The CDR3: CASSVSGLAPAGANVLTF. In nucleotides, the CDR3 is TGTGCCAGCAGCGTATCGGGACTAGCTCCAGCTGGGGCCAACGTCCTGACTTTC.

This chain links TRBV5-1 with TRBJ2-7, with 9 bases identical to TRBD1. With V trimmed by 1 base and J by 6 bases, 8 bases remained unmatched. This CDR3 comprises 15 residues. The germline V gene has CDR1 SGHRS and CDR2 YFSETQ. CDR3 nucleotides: TGCGCCAGCAGCTTGCTCCCGGGACAGGGTGGCGAGCAGTACTTC. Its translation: CASSLLPGQGGEQYF.

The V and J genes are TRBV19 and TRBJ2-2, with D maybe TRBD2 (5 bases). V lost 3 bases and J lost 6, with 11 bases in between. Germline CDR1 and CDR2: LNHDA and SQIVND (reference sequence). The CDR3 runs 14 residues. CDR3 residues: CASSILSGSGELFF. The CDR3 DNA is TGTGCCAGTAGTATTCTCTCGGGGTCCGGGGAGCTGTTTTTT.

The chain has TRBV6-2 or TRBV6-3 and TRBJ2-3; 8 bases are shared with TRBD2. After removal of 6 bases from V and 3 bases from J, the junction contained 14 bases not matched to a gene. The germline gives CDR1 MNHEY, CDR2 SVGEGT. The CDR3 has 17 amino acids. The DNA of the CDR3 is TGTGCCAGCAGCCCCCCCGGGAGGGGGGCTTGGACAGATACGCAGTATTTT. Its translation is CASSPPGRGAWTDTQYF.

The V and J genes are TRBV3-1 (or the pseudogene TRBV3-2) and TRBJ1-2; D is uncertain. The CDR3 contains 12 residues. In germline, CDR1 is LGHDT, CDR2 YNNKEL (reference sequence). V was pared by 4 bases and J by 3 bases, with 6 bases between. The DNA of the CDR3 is TGTGCCAGCAGCCCAACACACTATGGCTACACCTTC. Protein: CASSPTHYGYTF.

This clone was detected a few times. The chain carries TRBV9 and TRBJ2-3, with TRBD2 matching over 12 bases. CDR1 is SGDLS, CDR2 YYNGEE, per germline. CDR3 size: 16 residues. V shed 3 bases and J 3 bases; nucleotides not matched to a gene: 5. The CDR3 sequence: CASSDPSGRETDTQYF. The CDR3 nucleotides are TGTGCCAGCAGCGACCCTAGCGGGAGGGAGACAGATACGCAGTATTTT.

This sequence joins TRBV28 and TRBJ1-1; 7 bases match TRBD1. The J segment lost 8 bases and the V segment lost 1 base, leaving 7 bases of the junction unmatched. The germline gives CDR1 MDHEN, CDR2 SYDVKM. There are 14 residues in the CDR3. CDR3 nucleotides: TGTGCCAGCAGTTTATCGGACAGGAGCCCCGAAGCTTTCTTT. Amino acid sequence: CASSLSDRSPEAFF. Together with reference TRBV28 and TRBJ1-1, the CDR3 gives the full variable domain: DVKVTQSSRYLVKRTGEKVFLECVQDMDHENMFWYRQDPGLGLRLIYFSYDVKMKEKGDIPEGYSVSREKKERFSLILESASTNQTSMYLCASSLSDRSPEAFFGQGTRLTVV.

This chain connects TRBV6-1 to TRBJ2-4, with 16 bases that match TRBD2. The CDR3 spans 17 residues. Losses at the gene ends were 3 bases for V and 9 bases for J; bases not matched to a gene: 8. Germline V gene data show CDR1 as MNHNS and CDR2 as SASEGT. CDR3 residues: CASSDPGLAGGGGIQYF. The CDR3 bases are TGTGCCAGCAGTGACCCGGGACTAGCGGGAGGGGGCGGCATTCAGTACTTC.

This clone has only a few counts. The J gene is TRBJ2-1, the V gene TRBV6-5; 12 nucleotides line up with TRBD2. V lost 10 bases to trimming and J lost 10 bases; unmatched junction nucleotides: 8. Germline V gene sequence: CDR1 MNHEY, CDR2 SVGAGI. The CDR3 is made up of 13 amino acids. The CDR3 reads CATGLAGRREQFF. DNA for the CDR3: TGTGCCACAGGACTAGCGGGGCGGAGAGAGCAGTTCTTC.

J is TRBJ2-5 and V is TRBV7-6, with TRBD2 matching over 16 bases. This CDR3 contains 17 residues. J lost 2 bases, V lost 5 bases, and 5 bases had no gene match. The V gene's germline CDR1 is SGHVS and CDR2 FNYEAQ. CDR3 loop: CASSPGLAGGKQETQYF. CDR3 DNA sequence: TGTGCCAGCAGCCCGGGACTAGCGGGAGGGAAACAAGAGACCCAGTACTTC.

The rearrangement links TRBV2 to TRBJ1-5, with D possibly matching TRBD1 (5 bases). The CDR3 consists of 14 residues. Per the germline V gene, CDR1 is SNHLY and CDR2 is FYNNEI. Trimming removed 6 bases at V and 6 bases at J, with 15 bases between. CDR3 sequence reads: CASSDGEGAQPQHF. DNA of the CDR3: TGTGCCAGCAGCGATGGCGAAGGGGCTCAGCCCCAGCATTTT.

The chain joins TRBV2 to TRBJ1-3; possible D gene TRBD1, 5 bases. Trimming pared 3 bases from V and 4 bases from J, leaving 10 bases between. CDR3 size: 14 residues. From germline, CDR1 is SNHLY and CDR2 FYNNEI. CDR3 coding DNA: TGTGCCAGCAGTGACCGACAGAGGGGAAACACCATATATTTT. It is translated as CASSDRQRGNTIYF.

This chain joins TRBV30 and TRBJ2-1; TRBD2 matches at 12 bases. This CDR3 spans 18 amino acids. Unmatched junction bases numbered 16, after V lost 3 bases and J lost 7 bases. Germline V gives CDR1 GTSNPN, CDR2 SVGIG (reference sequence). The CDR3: CAWSRLAGGLGSNNEQFF. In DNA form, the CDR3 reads TGTGCCTGGAGCCGGCTAGCGGGAGGGCTGGGGAGCAATAATGAGCAGTTCTTC. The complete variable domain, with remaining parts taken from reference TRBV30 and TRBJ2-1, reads SQTIHQWPATLVQPVGSPLSLECTVEGTSNPNLYWYRQAAGRGLQLLFYSVGIGQISSEVPQNLSASRPQDRQFILSSKKLLLSDSGFYLCAWSRLAGGLGSNNEQFFGPGTRLTVL.

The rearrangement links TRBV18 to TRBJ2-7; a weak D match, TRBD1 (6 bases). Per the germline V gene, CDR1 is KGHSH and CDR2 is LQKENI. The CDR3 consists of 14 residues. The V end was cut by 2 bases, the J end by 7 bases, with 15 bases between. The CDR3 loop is CASSPKQGWGEQYF. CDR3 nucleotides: TGTGCCAGCTCACCAAAACAGGGCTGGGGGGAGCAGTACTTC.

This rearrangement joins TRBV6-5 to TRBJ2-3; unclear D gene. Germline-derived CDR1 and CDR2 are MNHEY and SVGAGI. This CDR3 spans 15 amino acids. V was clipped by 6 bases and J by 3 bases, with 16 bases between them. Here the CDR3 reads CASRPLRQLTDTQYF. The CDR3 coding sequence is TGTGCCAGCAGACCCTTGAGGCAGCTGACAGATACGCAGTATTTT.

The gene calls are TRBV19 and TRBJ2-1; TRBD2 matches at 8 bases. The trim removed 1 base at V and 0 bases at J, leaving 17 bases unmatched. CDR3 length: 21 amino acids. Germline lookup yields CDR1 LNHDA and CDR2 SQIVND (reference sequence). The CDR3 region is CASSIVAGIMWREVSYNEQFF. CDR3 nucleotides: TGTGCCAGTAGTATAGTCGCCGGCATTATGTGGCGGGAGGTCTCCTACAATGAGCAGTTCTTC.

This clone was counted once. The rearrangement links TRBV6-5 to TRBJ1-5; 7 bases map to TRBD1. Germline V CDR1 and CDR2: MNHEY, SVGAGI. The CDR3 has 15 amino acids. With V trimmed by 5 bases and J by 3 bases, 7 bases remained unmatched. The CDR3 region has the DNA TGTGCCAGCAGTCCCGGGACAGCCACCAATCAGCCCCAGCATTTT. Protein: CASSPGTATNQPQHF.

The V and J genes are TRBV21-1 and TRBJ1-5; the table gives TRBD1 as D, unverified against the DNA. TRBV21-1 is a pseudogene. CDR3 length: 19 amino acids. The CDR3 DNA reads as TGTGCCAGCAGCAAACCGAAAAGGGAGACAGGGTTTGGCAATCAGCCCCAGCATTTT. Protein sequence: CASSKPKRETGFGNQPQHF.

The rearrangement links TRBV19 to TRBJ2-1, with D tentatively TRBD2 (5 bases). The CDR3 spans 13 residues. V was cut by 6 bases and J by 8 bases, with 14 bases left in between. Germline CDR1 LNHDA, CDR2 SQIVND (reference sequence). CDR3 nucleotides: TGTGCCAGTAGGTACACGGACTCTGATGAGCAGTTCTTC. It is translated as CASRYTDSDEQFF.

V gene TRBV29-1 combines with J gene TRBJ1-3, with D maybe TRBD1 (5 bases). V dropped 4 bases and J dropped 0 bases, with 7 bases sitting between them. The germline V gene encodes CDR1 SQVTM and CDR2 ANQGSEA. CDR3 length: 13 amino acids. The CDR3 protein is CSVGQNSGNTIYF. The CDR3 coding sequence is TGCAGCGTTGGACAGAACTCTGGAAACACCATATATTTT.

CDR3 sequence (DNA): TGTGCCAGCAGCTTATCTGCAGGGGTCGTGTGGTACTTC. Translating it yields CASSLSAGVVWYF. The chain uses TRBV5-6 and TRBJ2-7; weak D call: TRBD1 (6 bases). The CDR3 is 13 residues long. Between the trimmed V and J ends, which lost 2 bases and 12 bases, there was a span of 18 bases. Germline CDR1 is SGHDT and CDR2 is YYEEEE.

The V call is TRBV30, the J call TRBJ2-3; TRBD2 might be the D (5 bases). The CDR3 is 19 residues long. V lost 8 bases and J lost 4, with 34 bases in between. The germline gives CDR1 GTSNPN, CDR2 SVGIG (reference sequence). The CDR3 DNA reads TGTGCCGGAGGAGGCTCGAGAGCGTACCCCACCAGATGGCCAGATACGCAGTATTTT. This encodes CAGGGSRAYPTRWPDTQYF.

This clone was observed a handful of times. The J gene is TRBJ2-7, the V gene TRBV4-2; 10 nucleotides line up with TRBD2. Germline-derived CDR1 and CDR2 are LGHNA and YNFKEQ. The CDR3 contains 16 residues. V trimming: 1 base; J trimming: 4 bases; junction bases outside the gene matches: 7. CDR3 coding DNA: TGTGCCAGCAGCCAAGCGTCACGAGCGGGAGGGTACGAGCAGTACTTC. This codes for CASSQASRAGGYEQYF.